This T cell receptor (beta chain) came from a study of T cell responses to AZD1222 COVID-19 vaccine. Findings and caveats of the study: Among the donors, most were white British and more were female, and clonal diversity was possibly underestimated.

Germline CDR1 is GTSNPN and CDR2 is SVGIG (reference sequence). The CDR3 length is 16 residues. V trimming: 0 bases; J trimming: 6 bases; junction bases outside the gene matches: 10. Data came from immunoSEQ multiplex PCR; TCRdb stores just in-frame clones and leaves some out. Found here are over 80,000 clones, approximately 91% of them singletons; the top ten hold 6.5% to 10%. On this clone: What it recognizes is unknown.

The receptor's source is an adult who received the AZD1222 COVID-19 vaccine. The chain has TRBV30 and TRBJ2-2; 7 nucleotides line up with TRBD2. The sequencing here drew on peripheral blood, taken 28 days after the second AZD1222 dose. CDR3 DNA sequence: TGTGCCTGGAGTGTAGGGGCGGGAGTTGGCTCCGGGGAGCTGTTTTTT. This encodes CAWSVGAGVGSGELFF.